Below, 17 T cell receptor beta chains from the same sample are listed, as sequenced in a study of blood T cell repertoires in COVID-19. Profiled with immunoSEQ multiplex PCR; TCRdb holds only in-frame clones, not every one. The repertoire holds fewer than 40,000 clones, with over 70% as singletons. The sequenced sample consisted of peripheral blood. The receptor source for this set is a man in his sixties or seventies with COVID-19, enrolled during active disease.

The gene calls are TRBV9 and TRBJ2-2; 10 bases match TRBD2. CDR3 length equals 16 residues. Per the germline V gene, CDR1 is SGDLS and CDR2 is YYNGEE. The J segment lost 7 bases and the V segment lost 0 bases, leaving 6 bases of the junction unmatched. CDR3 amino acids: CASSVVASGSSGELFF. In nucleotides, the CDR3 is TGTGCCAGCAGCGTAGTGGCTAGCGGGAGCAGCGGGGAGCTGTTTTTT.

This sequence joins TRBV18 and TRBJ2-7; 9 bases line up with TRBD2. V dropped 2 bases and J dropped 5; count of bases not matched to a gene: 10. Germline V gene lookup returns CDR1 KGHSH and CDR2 LQKENI. The CDR3 has 16 residues. CDR3 DNA sequence: TGTGCCAGCTCACCAGTAATAGCGGGAGCGGGAAACGAGCAGTACTTC. Its protein is CASSPVIAGAGNEQYF.

The chain carries TRBV11-3 and TRBJ2-2, with 10 bases fitting TRBD1. Germline trimming cut 1 base from V and 6 bases from J; bases unmatched to any gene: 2. Per the germline V gene, CDR1 is SGHNT and CDR2 is YENEEA. The CDR3 sequence is 15 residues long. In nucleotides, the CDR3 is TGTGCCAGCAGCTTAGGGACAGGGGGTGCCGGGGAGCTGTTTTTT. Protein: CASSLGTGGAGELFF.

The chain has TRBV18 and TRBJ2-1; TRBD2 agrees at 11 bases. Trimming took 4 bases from V and 8 from J; bases not matched to a gene: 7. CDR1 is KGHSH, CDR2 LQKENI, per germline. CDR3 length: 15 residues. The CDR3 reads CASSRGLAGLDEQFF. The CDR3 nucleotides read TGTGCCAGCTCACGTGGACTAGCGGGTCTCGATGAGCAGTTCTTC.

This clone appeared once. The chain's CDR3 is CASSFTGGLRGYTF. The DNA of the CDR3 is TGTGCCAGCAGTTTCACAGGGGGGTTGAGGGGCTACACCTTC. The chain is built from TRBV28 and TRBJ1-2; 8 bases line up with TRBD1. The J segment lost 8 bases and the V segment lost 3 bases, leaving 8 bases of the junction unmatched. The CDR3 contains 14 residues. Germline lookup yields CDR1 MDHEN and CDR2 SYDVKM.

The CDR3 nucleotides read TGCGCCAGCAGCCGAGGAGGACAGGGGAGTGAAGAGCAGTTCTTC. Translating it yields CASSRGGQGSEEQFF. The chain couples TRBV4-1 to TRBJ2-1, with 9 bases fitting TRBD1. Losses at the gene ends were 4 bases for V and 10 bases for J; bases not matched to a gene: 11. CDR1 and CDR2 (germline): MGHRA, YSYEKL. The CDR3 extends over 15 amino acids.

V usage is TRBV5-1 and J usage is TRBJ1-1; 10 bases align to TRBD1. Looked up from germline, CDR1 is SGHRS and CDR2 is YFSETQ. The CDR3 is 14 amino acids. With V trimmed by 4 bases and J by 5 bases, 5 bases remained unmatched. The CDR3 sequence is CASSRTGGETEAFF. The CDR3 DNA reads TGCGCCAGCAGCCGGACAGGGGGAGAGACTGAAGCTTTCTTT.

This chain joins TRBV19 and TRBJ1-1, with D perhaps matching TRBD1 (6 bases). This CDR3 region has 15 residues. The germline gives CDR1 LNHDA, CDR2 SQIVND (reference sequence). Trimming removed 7 bases at V and 0 bases at J, with 15 bases between. The DNA of the CDR3 is TGTGCCAGTAACTCCTTGGACAGAGTGAACACTGAAGCTTTCTTT. Amino acids: CASNSLDRVNTEAFF.

The gene calls are TRBV5-5 and TRBJ2-3, with 7 nucleotides matching TRBD1. CDR3 length equals 15 residues. Losses at the gene ends were 1 base for V and 15 bases for J; bases not matched to a gene: 17. Germline assignment: CDR1 SGHKS and CDR2 YYEKEE (reference sequence). CDR3 loop: CASSLTATGTVSRYF. In nucleotides, the CDR3 is TGTGCCAGCAGCTTGACGGCGACAGGGACAGTTTCGAGATATTTT.

This CDR3 reads CASSLWTGPGDEQFF. Here the CDR3 DNA reads TGTGCCAGCAGCTTATGGACAGGGCCAGGGGATGAGCAGTTCTTC. The chain carries TRBV7-2 and TRBJ2-1; 8 bases are shared with TRBD1. Germline V gives CDR1 SGHTA, CDR2 FQGNSA. Trimming at V came to 2 bases and at J to 8 bases, leaving 8 bases not matched to a gene. The CDR3 length is 15 residues.

The chain carries TRBV4-2 and TRBJ2-7; 9 bases are a match to TRBD2. This CDR3 spans 16 amino acids. V gave up 3 bases and J gave up 1 base; unmatched junction bases: 7. Germline CDR1 LGHNA, CDR2 YNFKEQ. CDR3 amino acids: CASSHSTSGRSYEQYF. As DNA, the CDR3 is TGTGCCAGCAGCCATTCGACTAGCGGAAGATCCTACGAGCAGTACTTC.

This rearrangement joins TRBV5-5 to TRBJ1-2; 10 bases map to TRBD1. Trimming at V came to 4 bases and at J to 8 bases, leaving 11 bases not matched to a gene. CDR1 is SGHKS, CDR2 YYEKEE, per germline (reference sequence). This CDR3 contains 15 residues. Here the CDR3 DNA reads TGTGCCAGCAGCAACCAACCGGGACAGGGGTACGGCTACACCTTC. This codes for CASSNQPGQGYGYTF. The whole variable domain, filled in from reference TRBV5-5 and TRBJ1-2, reads DAGVTQSPTHLIKTRGQQVTLRCSPISGHKSVSWYQQVLGQGPQFIFQYYEKEERGRGNFPDRFSARQFPNYSSELNVNALLLGDSALYLCASSNQPGQGYGYTFGSGTRLTVV.

The chain carries TRBV5-1 and TRBJ2-3, with D tentatively TRBD1 (6 bases). Trimming cost V 4 bases and J 4 bases, with 13 bases left between them. Per germline, CDR1 SGHRS and CDR2 YFSETQ. The CDR3 has 14 amino acids. CDR3: CASSIGQWADTQYF. The CDR3 DNA reads as TGCGCCAGCAGCATAGGACAGTGGGCAGATACGCAGTATTTT.

DNA of the CDR3: TGTGCCAGTAGTCCCCCGGGAGACAGGAACACTGAAGCTTTCTTT. Amino acid sequence: CASSPPGDRNTEAFF. This rearrangement joins TRBV19 to TRBJ1-1, with D perhaps matching TRBD1 (5 bases). V was trimmed by 5 bases and J by 1 base, leaving 14 bases between them. Looked up from germline, CDR1 is LNHDA and CDR2 is SQIVND (reference sequence). This CDR3 spans 15 amino acids. Drawing the rest from reference TRBV19 and TRBJ1-1, the complete variable domain is DGGITQSPKYLFRKEGQNVTLSCEQNLNHDAMYWYRQDPGQGLRLIYYSQIVNDFQKGDIAEGYSVSREKKESFPLTVTSAQKNPTAFYLCASSPPGDRNTEAFFGQGTRLTVV.

The chain joins TRBV24-1 to TRBJ2-3; TRBD2 agrees at 9 bases. Germline lookup yields CDR1 KGHDR and CDR2 SFDVKD. The CDR3 is 19 residues long. J gave up 0 bases and V 6 bases, and 15 bases lay outside the gene matches. The CDR3 DNA reads as TGTGCCACCAGTACAACCCGCTGGACTAGCGAGGATAGCACAGATACGCAGTATTTT. Translated: CATSTTRWTSEDSTDTQYF.

The chain links TRBV24-1 to TRBJ2-1, with 12 nucleotides matching TRBD2. This CDR3 region has 19 residues. J lost 0 bases, V lost 9 bases, and 14 bases had no gene match. Germline V gene data show CDR1 as KGHDR and CDR2 as SFDVKD. The CDR3 protein is CATRPRLAGASTSYNEQFF. The DNA of the CDR3 is TGTGCCACCCGCCCCCGACTAGCGGGGGCCAGTACCTCCTACAATGAGCAGTTCTTC.

The chain joins TRBV24-1 to TRBJ1-2; 10 positions agree with TRBD1. V shed 2 bases and J 8 bases; nucleotides not matched to a gene: 1. CDR1 is KGHDR and CDR2 is SFDVKD in the germline V gene. This CDR3 spans 13 amino acids. The CDR3: CATSDSDRGGYTF. CDR3 nucleotides: TGTGCCACCAGTGATTCGGACAGGGGGGGCTACACCTTC.